This T cell receptor (beta chain) stems from a study of blood T cell repertoires in COVID-19. The CDR3 has 18 amino acids. The junction had 4 bases not matched to a gene; V was cut back by 0 bases and J by 1 base. Germline CDR1 reads SGHNT; CDR2 reads YYREEE (reference sequence). The data were produced by immunoSEQ multiplex PCR, yet TCRdb's version contains in-frame clones alone and is incomplete. The data contain around 450,000 clones, roughly 90% of them singletons. The sample comprised peripheral blood. The chain carries TRBV5-4 and TRBJ2-5, with 15 bases lining up with TRBD2. The origin of this receptor is a woman younger than 45 with acute or convalescent COVID-19. DNA for the CDR3: TGTGCCAGCAGCTTGGGGACTAGCGGGGGGGCGGCCCAAGAGACCCAGTACTTC. This translates into CASSLGTSGGAAQETQYF. Full variable domain (rest looked up from reference TRBV5-4 and TRBJ2-5): ETGVTQSPTHLIKTRGQQVTLRCSSQSGHNTVSWYQQALGQGPQFIFQYYREEENGRGNFPPRFSGLQFPNYSSELNVNALELDDSALYLCASSLGTSGGAAQETQYFGPGTRLLVL.